This TCR beta chain appears in the sequencing data of a study of beta chain features in type 1 diabetes. Study-level findings and limits: All four CD4+ subsets of Type 1 diabetes patients contained TCRB CDR3s that were moderately but significantly shorter.

In its sample, this clone was seen a few times. Its antigen is unidentified. Every isolated RNA sample was fully reverse transcribed, so sequencing captured expressed TCRB transcripts. Measured with immunoSEQ multiplex PCR; TCRdb has only the in-frame clones, and not every one. The sample has about 260,000 clones; around 20% are singletons. Germline values: CDR1 MNHEY, CDR2 SVGAGI. V lost 5 bases and J lost 9, with 17 bases in between. The CDR3 is 14 amino acids. The gene calls are TRBV6-5 and TRBJ2-1; D is perhaps TRBD2 (6 bases). Sequencing was carried out using naive CD4+ T cells from blood. The receptor was isolated from a woman aged 40 to 50 with type 1 diabetes. The CDR3 DNA reads TGTGCCAGCAGTCACCGGGACTCATCTATTGAGCAGTTCTTC. This codes for CASSHRDSSIEQFF.